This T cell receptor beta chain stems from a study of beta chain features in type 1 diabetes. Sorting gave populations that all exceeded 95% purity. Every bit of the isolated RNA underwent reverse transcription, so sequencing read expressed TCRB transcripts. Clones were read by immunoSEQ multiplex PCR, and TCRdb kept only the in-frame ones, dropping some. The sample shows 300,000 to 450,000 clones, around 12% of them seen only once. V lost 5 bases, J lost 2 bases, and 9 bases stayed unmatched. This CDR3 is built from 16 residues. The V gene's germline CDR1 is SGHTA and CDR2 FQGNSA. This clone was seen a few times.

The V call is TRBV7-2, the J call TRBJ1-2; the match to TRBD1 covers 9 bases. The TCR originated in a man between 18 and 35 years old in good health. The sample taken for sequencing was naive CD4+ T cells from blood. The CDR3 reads CASSPRRDRVNYGYTF. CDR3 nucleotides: TGTGCCAGCAGCCCCCGCCGGGACAGGGTAAACTATGGCTACACCTTC.